The present TCR beta chain was sequenced within a study of a mutant IDH1 vaccine in newly diagnosed glioma (dated by TCRdb to about 2021). Regarding the research as a whole: Eight vaccinations were administered to patients in weeks 1, 3, 5, 7, 11, 15, 19 and 23, corresponding to visits V03 through V10. Peripheral blood was drawn at six visits: V03 (baseline), V05, V07, V10, V12 and V13. Longitudinal TCRB deep sequencing was performed for fewer than 30 treated patients wherever samples were available for exploratory analyses. Prior to enrollment, standard therapy consisting of radiotherapy alone, temozolomide alone, or radiochemotherapy with temozolomide had been administered to patients, with the combination being received by most patients. Of the 30 or so patients who were treated, about 62% were male and about 40% were female, and the mean age was about 40 years. In the chemotherapy-containing groups, vaccination started alongside temozolomide cycles, whereas in patients who had radiotherapy alone it started 4-6 weeks after radiotherapy.

The receptor library was made with the immunoSEQ multiplex PCR assay. Rearranged TCR beta chain sequences were amplified using the hsTCRB Kit according to the manufacturer's protocol. Sequencing of TCRB libraries was carried out on an Illumina MiSeq. As for the original processing: Demultiplexing, trimming and gene mapping were performed with the kit vendor's proprietary platform. TCRdb limited this immuneACCESS table to in-frame rearrangements with V and J called. A share of clones is missing; checked studies link under half to unresolved V genes, and the rest is unexplained. The V and J calls and the clone size are those of that table, but D and trimming were determined from the DNA. The sample has some 25,000 clones on record, 65% to 80% of them singletons. About 8.4% of the sample is taken by the ten largest. The germline V gene sets CDR1 to MRHNA and CDR2 to SNTAGT. From cysteine to phenylalanine, the CDR3 is 14 amino acids long. Only the CDR3 DNA is retained, 42 bases long and in frame from the first base. Relative to germline, V is 6 bases shorter and J is 2 bases shorter, with 13 bases between their ends.

To note about this clone: Its antigen remains undetermined. Nothing much larger sits one base from this clone, and base qualities are not available.

Read against the paper, the sample's time point label means: week 5, during vaccination. Each vaccine dose, consisting of 300 ug of a 20-mer mutant IDH1 peptide in Montanide, was administered subcutaneously with topical imiquimod. All donors had newly diagnosed IDH1-mutant astrocytomas of WHO grade 3 or 4 that showed loss of nuclear ATRX. The samples were drawn from NOA16, a multicentre, single-arm, open-label phase I trial in Germany that tested a mutant IDH1 peptide vaccine in humans for the first time. Genomic DNA for TCRB sequencing was isolated from EDTA blood with the DNeasy Blood and Tissue Kit. The paper's findings and limits, for the study overall: Pseudoprogression seemed to be unrelated to changes in the top peripheral T cell clonotypes found by TCRB sequencing. Selection of PBMC samples for TCRB deep sequencing was based on availability. It was noted by the authors that analyses of patient blood samples could not be reproduced owing to sample limitations. Across multiple MHC alleles, vaccine-induced immune responses were seen in about 93% of patients.

In this chain, TRBV6-4 is recombined with TRBJ1-1, with TRBD1 perhaps the D gene, on 5 matching bases. The sample was PBMCs, taken from a glioma patient whose treatment included an IDH1 peptide vaccine. This clonotype was obtained from a man in his forties with glioma. The DNA reads as follows: TGTGCCAGCAGCCCCGGCGGGACCAACACTGAAGCTTTCTTT. This sequence encodes CASSPGGTNTEAFF.